This is a list of T cell receptor beta chains from one sample in a study of blood T cell repertoires in COVID-19. Data came from immunoSEQ multiplex PCR; TCRdb stores just in-frame clones and leaves some out. Among some 100,000 clones, about 86% were seen once, and the ten largest hold approximately 2.4%. The sequencing sample was made of PBMCs or T cells enriched from blood (not recorded which). The receptors were gathered from a woman between 50 and 59 years old who had recovered from COVID-19. Each CDR3 is given with its conserved first and last residue. A D gene is named only where the DNA matches it firmly. Clone size is shown for a subset of rows, as once, few, many or a class of expanded clone.

TRBV19	TRBJ2-1	NA	NA	CASSITGIHEQFF	TGTGCCAGTAGTATTACGGGGATCCATGAGCAGTTCTTC
TRBV7-8	TRBJ1-1	NA	TRBD1	CASRYGQGSTEAFF	TGTGCCAGCCGCTACGGACAGGGATCCACTGAAGCTTTCTTT
TRBV5-1	TRBJ2-7	NA	TRBD1	CASSSDRVEQYF	TGCGCCAGCAGCTCGGACAGGGTGGAGCAGTACTTC
TRBV5-4	TRBJ2-7	NA	TRBD1	CASSLGSGTGNLYEQYF	TGTGCCAGCAGTCTCGGGTCCGGGACAGGGAACCTATACGAGCAGTACTTC
TRBV6-6	TRBJ2-7	NA	NA	CASSPSGTTYEQYF	TGTGCCAGCAGTCCCAGCGGTACTACCTACGAGCAGTACTTC
TRBV7-3	TRBJ2-7	NA	TRBD2	CASSLSSGTAYEQYF	TGTGCCAGCAGCTTATCTAGCGGCACAGCCTACGAGCAGTACTTC
TRBV5-8	TRBJ2-5	NA	TRBD1	CASSTGTGGSSETQYF	TGTGCCAGCAGCACCGGGACAGGGGGTAGCTCGGAGACCCAGTACTTC
TRBV11-2	TRBJ1-1	NA	NA	CASSPQQNMNTEAFF	TGTGCCAGCAGCCCTCAACAAAACATGAACACTGAAGCTTTCTTT
TRBV30	TRBJ1-5	once	NA	CAWRPGRGESNQPQHF	TGTGCCTGGAGGCCCGGCAGGGGAGAGAGCAATCAGCCCCAGCATTTT
TRBV20-1	TRBJ2-3	NA	TRBD2	CSASQLAGGITDTQYF	TGCAGTGCTAGTCAACTAGCGGGGGGTATCACAGATACGCAGTATTTT
TRBV6-6	TRBJ1-5	NA	NA	CASSYAGNNQPQHF	TGTGCCAGCAGTTACGCAGGGAACAATCAGCCCCAGCATTTT
TRBV6-1	TRBJ1-5	NA	TRBD1	CASSEPGGAEQPQHF	TGTGCCAGCAGTGAACCAGGGGGCGCAGAACAGCCCCAGCATTTT
TRBV3-1/TRBV3-2	TRBJ2-1	NA	NA	CASSQEGPGFF	TGTGCCAGCAGCCAAGAGGGGCCGGGTTTCTTC
TRBV5-1	TRBJ2-2	NA	TRBD1	CASSLATGDIRELFF	TGCGCCAGCAGCTTGGCCACAGGGGATATCAGGGAGCTGTTTTTT
TRBV19	TRBJ2-2	NA	TRBD1	CASNMQPAGQGLPGELFF	TGTGCCAGTAACATGCAACCGGCGGGACAGGGGCTCCCCGGGGAGCTGTTTTTT
TRBV25-1	TRBJ2-5	few	NA	CASRGIRRSQETQYF	TGTGCCAGCAGGGGAATAAGGAGGAGCCAAGAGACCCAGTACTTC
TRBV12-3/TRBV12-4	TRBJ2-7	NA	NA	CASSSGGTYEQYF	TGTGCCAGCAGTTCCGGGGGTACCTACGAGCAGTACTTC
TRBV27	TRBJ2-7	NA	NA	CASSLLGGGRYEQYF	TGTGCCAGCAGTTTATTAGGGGGGGGCCGCTACGAGCAGTACTTC
TRBV7-9	TRBJ2-5	NA	TRBD2	CASSHGLAGVGIQETQYF	TGTGCCAGCAGTCACGGACTAGCGGGAGTTGGAATCCAAGAGACCCAGTACTTC
TRBV7-6	TRBJ1-2	once	TRBD1	CASSLANRGRGLLGDYGYTF	TGTGCCAGCAGCTTAGCGAATCGTGGCAGGGGGTTATTAGGTGACTATGGCTACACCTTC
TRBV28	TRBJ2-3	NA	NA	CASSLTEMEGALADTQYF	TGTGCCAGCAGTTTAACGGAGATGGAGGGAGCGTTGGCAGATACGCAGTATTTT
TRBV11-2	TRBJ1-5	NA	NA	CASSVRGQPQHF	TGTGCCAGCAGCGTCAGGGGTCAGCCCCAGCATTTT
TRBV13	TRBJ1-6	NA	NA	CASSFGGAAGANSPLHF	TGCGCCAGCAGCTTCGGGGGGGCCGCGGGGGCGAATTCACCCCTCCACTTT
TRBV27	TRBJ2-5	NA	NA	CASSLGETQYF	TGTGCCAGCAGTTTAGGCGAGACCCAGTACTTC
TRBV15	TRBJ1-4	NA	NA	CATSRRAGESEKLFF	TGTGCCACCAGCAGGCGGGCAGGGGAGAGTGAAAAACTGTTTTTT
TRBV2	TRBJ1-4	NA	NA	CASSVGGGVNEKLFF	TGTGCCAGCAGTGTGGGGGGGGGTGTTAATGAAAAACTGTTTTTT
TRBV6-5	TRBJ2-7	NA	TRBD1	CASSKTGVESYEQYF	TGTGCCAGCAGTAAGACAGGGGTAGAGTCCTACGAGCAGTACTTC